This entry features one T cell receptor (beta chain) sequence. Its antigen has not been determined. No clone much larger than this one lies a single base away; base qualities are absent. The source of the sample is a study of blood T cell repertoires in COVID-19 (dated by TCRdb to the early 2020s). Describing the broader study: Samples from collaborators originated in the United States, Italy and Spain and spanned both the acute and convalescent phases of COVID-19. HLA class I and class II types, where available, came from metadata supplied by the sample provider rather than from assay-based typing. The prospective study material was composed of cDNA or gDNA derived from T cells, B-cell-depleted T cells, or PBMCs. Samples were obtained from the ongoing ImmuneRACE study (first 160 participants) and from 1,200 or so subjects provided by 6 global collaborators. Subjects who had been exposed to COVID-19, were actively infected with it, or had recovered from it provided the deeply sampled blood TCRbeta repertoires that made up the dataset. The repertoires were released in a freely available public database meant as a resource for research on the immune response to SARS-CoV-2. Sample metadata almost always included a de-identified subject ID, COVID-19 status, age in years and sex. Summary of the overall study and its limitations: Clinical and demographic metadata were provided uncurated, with the amount varying by source and participant.

Collaborating institutions collected whole blood in K2EDTA tubes following their own protocols. For TCRbeta analysis, collaborator samples were shipped as frozen whole blood, as isolated PBMCs, or as DNA extracted from either sample type. The germline V gene (reference sequence) yields SEHNR for CDR1 and FQNEAQ for CDR2. Here V drops 5 bases and J drops 1 base, and the junction holds 9 bases not matched to any gene. The CDR3 holds 17 amino acids from the cysteine to the phenylalanine. Of all the DNA, just the CDR3 is kept, 51 bases in frame from base 1. TCRbeta CDR3 regions were amplified from genomic DNA using the immunoSEQ Assay, a bias-controlled multiplex PCR. The original pipeline was this. The number of nucleated cells in each sample was estimated from the amplification of reference gene primers within the assay. To quantify the absolute abundance of each unique TCRbeta CDR3 rearrangement, sequence reads were collapsed and filtered. For each sample, productive Simpson clonality was calculated by taking the square root of Simpson's diversity index across productive rearrangements. The table was pulled from immuneACCESS by TCRdb, which kept in-frame rearrangements only. Such tables lose some clones; where checked, under half of the loss comes from unresolved V genes, and the rest has no known cause. V and J calls plus clone size are reproduced from that table; the DNA served to infer D and trimming. The sample contains roughly 78,000 clones, around nine tenths of them found a single time. The ten largest clones add up to less than 0.65% of the sample.

Sequenced input: peripheral blood. The clonotype comes from a man aged 60-69 years with acute or convalescent COVID-19. The chain uses TRBV7-9 and TRBJ2-2; 8 of the junction bases match TRBD1. The bases are TGTGCCAGCAGCGCCTTCGGGACAGGCCAGAACACCGGGGAGCTGTTTTTT. It encodes CASSAFGTGQNTGELFF.